Shown below are 23 T cell receptor beta chains from a single sample sequenced in a study of PD-1 blockade in classical Hodgkin lymphoma. Generated by immunoSEQ multiplex PCR, the TCRdb table keeps only in-frame clones and is missing some. The sample has about 15,000 clones; about two thirds are singletons. Relapse was seen in all patients after autologous stem cell transplantation, and brentuximab vedotin exposure was variable. Source: peripheral blood mononuclear cells (PBMCs), taken before the second cycle of nivolumab. The source is a human donor with classical Hodgkin lymphoma.

This rearrangement joins TRBV6-6 to TRBJ2-2; no clear D. Per germline, CDR1 MNHNY and CDR2 SVGAGI (reference sequence). The V and J ends lost 2 bases and 1 base respectively, with 8 bases between them. The CDR3 has 15 residues. Here the CDR3 reads CASSYNPLNTGELFF. As DNA, the CDR3 is TGTGCCAGCAGTTACAACCCGTTGAACACCGGGGAGCTGTTTTTT.

The rearrangement uses TRBV5-4 and TRBJ2-5; D is unclear. Germline loops: CDR1 SGHNT, CDR2 YYREEE (reference sequence). Trimming cost V 1 base and J 4 bases, with 11 bases left between them. The CDR3 is 14 residues long. Here the CDR3 reads CASSLRDLGETQYF. DNA of the CDR3: TGTGCCAGCAGCTTGAGGGATTTGGGAGAGACCCAGTACTTC. Using reference TRBV5-4 and TRBJ2-5 for the parts outside the CDR3, the full variable domain is ETGVTQSPTHLIKTRGQQVTLRCSSQSGHNTVSWYQQALGQGPQFIFQYYREEENGRGNFPPRFSGLQFPNYSSELNVNALELDDSALYLCASSLRDLGETQYFGPGTRLLVL.

This clone came up a few times. This sequence joins TRBV6-1 and TRBJ2-7; no reliable D call. The CDR3 sequence is 14 residues long. In germline, CDR1 is MNHNS, CDR2 SASEGT. Trimming took 2 bases from V and 0 from J, leaving 8 bases between them. CDR3: CASSEFAHSYEQYF. CDR3 bases: TGTGCCAGCAGTGAATTCGCCCACTCCTACGAGCAGTACTTC.

The J gene is TRBJ2-7, the V gene TRBV6-1; 8 bases agree with TRBD1. The CDR3 is 15 residues long. Germline lookup yields CDR1 MNHNS and CDR2 SASEGT. V was clipped by 5 bases and J by 1 base; unmatched bases: 7. This chain's CDR3 is CASSNRDRSSYEQYF. The CDR3 DNA reads TGTGCCAGCAGTAACCGGGACAGGAGTTCCTACGAGCAGTACTTC.

This clone was detected only once. This chain uses TRBV27 with TRBJ2-1; D is perhaps TRBD2 (5 bases). V was shortened by 0 bases and J by 3 bases, with 9 bases between the two germline ends. CDR1 and CDR2 from the germline V gene are MNHEY and SMNVEV (reference sequence). This CDR3 region has 15 residues. CDR3 nucleotides: TGTGCCAGCAGTTTATCGAGGGTAGGCTACAATGAGCAGTTCTTC. It is translated as CASSLSRVGYNEQFF.

This clone was picked up a small number of times. The rearrangement uses TRBV5-6 and TRBJ2-1; 12 bases align to TRBD1. CDR3 length equals 16 residues. Germline loops: CDR1 SGHDT, CDR2 YYEEEE. V lost 8 bases and J lost 8; bases outside the gene matches: 14. CDR3 amino acids: CASRLGGTGGIDEQFF. The CDR3 DNA follows: TGTGCCAGTCGACTTGGAGGGACAGGGGGCATCGATGAGCAGTTCTTC.

The CDR3 DNA is TGTGCCAGCAGCCCAGAGGGGACGGGAGATACGCAGTATTTT. Encoded protein: CASSPEGTGDTQYF. The V call is TRBV4-2, the J call TRBJ2-3, with D perhaps matching TRBD1 or TRBD2 (5 bases each). Looked up from germline, CDR1 is LGHNA and CDR2 is YNFKEQ. There are 14 residues in the CDR3. V lost 4 bases and J lost 5, with 13 bases in between.

This clone was detected only once. The V call is TRBV27, the J call TRBJ2-1, with TRBD2 as a possible D gene (5 bases). Trimming removed 7 bases at V and 4 bases at J, with 17 bases between. This CDR3 has 15 amino acids. Germline CDR1 is MNHEY and CDR2 is SMNVEV (reference sequence). CDR3 sequence: CASNLGGSLYNEQFF. DNA for the CDR3: TGTGCCAGCAACTTAGGAGGCAGCCTGTACAATGAGCAGTTCTTC.

The V call is TRBV2, the J call TRBJ1-3; 7 bases align to TRBD1. The CDR3 sequence is 16 residues long. V shed 5 bases and J 2 bases; nucleotides not matched to a gene: 9. Germline V lookup: CDR1 SNHLY, CDR2 FYNNEI. As DNA, the CDR3 is TGTGCCAGCAGTCCTCGGACAGGCGGGCCTGGAAACACCATATATTTT. This sequence encodes CASSPRTGGPGNTIYF.

The V and J genes are TRBV27 and TRBJ2-7; D possibly corresponds to TRBD1 (6 bases). Per germline, CDR1 MNHEY and CDR2 SMNVEV (reference sequence). This CDR3 is 12 amino acids long. Trimming took 6 bases from V and 11 from J, leaving 17 bases between them. The CDR3 sequence: CASSSNRAREYF. CDR3 nucleotides: TGTGCCAGCAGCTCTAACAGGGCCCGGGAGTACTTC.

V is TRBV7-6 and J is TRBJ2-3; 8 positions agree with TRBD2. This CDR3 is 14 amino acids long. Germline values: CDR1 SGHVS, CDR2 FNYEAQ. V shed 2 bases, J shed 6 bases, and the junction held 4 bases outside the gene matches. The CDR3 DNA reads as TGTGCCAGCAGCTTAAGCGGGAGTGTGGATACGCAGTATTTT. It is translated as CASSLSGSVDTQYF.

The genes are TRBV7-2 and TRBJ1-6; 10 bases map to TRBD1. The germline gives CDR1 SGHTA, CDR2 FQGNSA. V shed 5 bases and J 8 bases; nucleotides not matched to a gene: 6. The CDR3 loop spans 15 amino acids. In DNA, the CDR3 is TGTGCCAGCAGCCTCGACAGGGGGCTTTATTCACCCCTCCACTTT. Translating it yields CASSLDRGLYSPLHF.

This chain links TRBV18 with TRBJ1-5; 7 nucleotides align to TRBD1. V was clipped by 3 bases and J by 5 bases; unmatched bases: 1. Per the germline V gene, CDR1 is KGHSH and CDR2 is LQKENI. The CDR3 is made up of 13 amino acids. CDR3 sequence (DNA): TGTGCCAGCTCACCCGGGACAGATCAGCCCCAGCATTTT. This translates into CASSPGTDQPQHF. The entire variable domain, with the rest obtained from reference TRBV18 and TRBJ1-5, is as follows: NAGVMQNPRHLVRRRGQEARLRCSPMKGHSHVYWYRQLPEEGLKFMVYLQKENIIDESGMPKERFSAEFPKEGPSILRIQQVVRGDSAAYFCASSPGTDQPQHFGDGTRLSIL.

Notes on this clone: Other DNA sequences in the sample encode the same CDR3. The chain employs TRBV6-5 and TRBJ2-5; D might be TRBD2 (6 bases). From germline, CDR1 is MNHEY and CDR2 SVGAGI. The CDR3 runs 13 residues. Between the trimmed V and J ends, which lost 2 bases and 4 bases, there was a span of 8 bases. The CDR3 loop reads CASSYGGSETQYF. The CDR3 coding sequence is TGTGCCAGCAGTTACGGGGGGTCAGAGACCCAGTACTTC.

The chain links TRBV2 to TRBJ2-7; 11 bases line up with TRBD2. Per the germline V gene, CDR1 is SNHLY and CDR2 is FYNNEI. This CDR3 contains 13 residues. V gave up 6 bases and J gave up 5 bases; unmatched junction bases: 3. The CDR3 reads CASRLAGEDEQYF. CDR3 bases: TGTGCCAGCAGACTAGCGGGAGAAGACGAGCAGTACTTC.

The chain has TRBV5-6 and TRBJ2-5, with D unresolved. V lost 0 bases and J lost 4, with 13 bases in between. The length of the CDR3 is 15 residues. Germline V CDR1 and CDR2: SGHDT, YYEEEE. The CDR3 spells CASSLGAWQGETQYF. In DNA form, the CDR3 reads TGTGCCAGCAGCTTGGGGGCCTGGCAAGGAGAGACCCAGTACTTC.

The sample holds a few counts of this clone. The chain is built from TRBV25-1 and TRBJ2-1; possible D gene TRBD2, 6 bases. Germline-derived CDR1 and CDR2 are MGHDK and SYGVNS. Trimming left V 3 bases short and J 5 bases short, with 14 bases between. The CDR3 runs to 15 residues. The CDR3 coding sequence is TGTGCCAGCAGTGATCGCCAACTAGCCCACAATGAGCAGTTCTTC. Protein sequence: CASSDRQLAHNEQFF. Complete variable domain (other parts from reference TRBV25-1 and TRBJ2-1): EADIYQTPRYLVIGTGKKITLECSQTMGHDKMYWYQQDPGMELHLIHYSYGVNSTEKGDLSSESTVSRIRTEHFPLTLESARPSHTSQYLCASSDRQLAHNEQFFGPGTRLTVL.

The chain employs TRBV4-1 and TRBJ2-3, with D tentatively TRBD1 or TRBD2 (5 bases each). Germline CDR1 MGHRA, CDR2 YSYEKL. Trimming took off 0 bases at V and 6 bases at J, with 13 bases between the two ends. The CDR3 length is 15 residues. CDR3 sequence: CASSQEEDKVDTQYF. CDR3 DNA: TGCGCCAGCAGCCAAGAGGAGGACAAAGTTGATACGCAGTATTTT.

The gene calls are TRBV6-1 and TRBJ2-1; 13 nucleotides agree with TRBD2. This CDR3 has 20 residues. With 4 bases clipped from V and 4 bases from J, the junction kept 16 bases outside the gene matches. The V gene's germline CDR1 is MNHNS and CDR2 SASEGT. The CDR3 DNA follows: TGTGCCAGCAGTGTTAGGGGACTAGCGGGATGGGTGGACGTATACAATGAGCAGTTCTTC. Translated: CASSVRGLAGWVDVYNEQFF.

This clone rates as medium-sized. In this CDR3 the conserved last residue, phenylalanine or tryptophan, is missing, so a read error is likely. The DNA is left out, because the CDR3 cannot be placed on it with certainty; the CDR3 is given as TCRdb lists it. V is TRBV6-4 and J is TRBJ2-7; whether TRBD2, the table's D call, matches the DNA was not checked. The germline CDR1 and CDR2 sequences are MRHNA and SNTAGT. From its first to its last residue, the CDR3 has 11 amino acids. The CDR3 sequence: CASSDETTLRG.

The table lists this clone with a few counts. The chain has TRBV4-1 and TRBJ2-7; 7 positions agree with TRBD2. The CDR3 runs to 17 residues. Germline V gene sequence: CDR1 MGHRA, CDR2 YSYEKL. The V gene end was trimmed by 1 base and the J gene end by 4 bases; junction bases not matched to a gene: 13. CDR3 amino acids: CASSQAPNALAAYEQYF. The CDR3, as DNA: TGCGCCAGCAGCCAAGCCCCAAACGCGCTAGCGGCTTACGAGCAGTACTTC.

This clone appeared a single time. V is TRBV29-1 and J is TRBJ2-1; maybe TRBD2 (6 bases). The CDR3 covers 15 residues. V lost 1 base and J 10 bases, leaving 20 bases between the germline ends. The V gene's germline CDR1 is SQVTM and CDR2 ANQGSEA. The CDR3, as DNA: TGCAGCGTTGAAGTTATGGCGGGACCCGGCGGGGAGCAGTTCTTC. This gives the protein CSVEVMAGPGGEQFF.

The sample holds a few counts of this clone. This chain links TRBV27 with TRBJ1-4, with 7 bases matching TRBD1. V trimming: 6 bases; J trimming: 8 bases; junction bases outside the gene matches: 12. Germline values: CDR1 MNHEY, CDR2 SMNVEV (reference sequence). The CDR3 runs 15 residues. CDR3 DNA: TGTGCCAGCAGACCCCAGACAGGGAACCCGGAAAAACTGTTTTTT. This gives the protein CASRPQTGNPEKLFF.